This T cell receptor beta chain derives from a study of T cell clonality in common variable immunodeficiency. General study points: Compared with healthy controls, CVID subjects showed increased TCRbeta clonality, mostly in about a third. CVID subjects shared fewer TCRbeta clones than healthy controls did.

Germline CDR1 reads SGHDN; CDR2 reads FVKESK. The trim removed 3 bases at V and 2 bases at J, leaving 2 bases unmatched. The CDR3 runs 14 residues. The assay was immunoSEQ multiplex PCR, and TCRdb's table has in-frame clones only and misses some. The counts give tens of thousands of clones, none of them seen only once; 2.5% to 3.5% is held by the top ten. Ten or more counts support this clone. Its antigen is as yet unknown. The read ends 3 residues before the CDR3 terminus; that terminus is restored from the germline J gene. The receptor comes from a person between 18 and 75 years old in good health. The chain combines TRBV14 with TRBJ2-7; 9 bases map to TRBD2. The sequencing input was peripheral blood mononuclear cells. CDR3 DNA, as far as it was read: TGTGCCAGCAGCCAGGTAGCGGGAGCCTACGAG. Its protein is CASSQVAGAYE. The complete CDR3 reads CASSQVAGAYEQYF.